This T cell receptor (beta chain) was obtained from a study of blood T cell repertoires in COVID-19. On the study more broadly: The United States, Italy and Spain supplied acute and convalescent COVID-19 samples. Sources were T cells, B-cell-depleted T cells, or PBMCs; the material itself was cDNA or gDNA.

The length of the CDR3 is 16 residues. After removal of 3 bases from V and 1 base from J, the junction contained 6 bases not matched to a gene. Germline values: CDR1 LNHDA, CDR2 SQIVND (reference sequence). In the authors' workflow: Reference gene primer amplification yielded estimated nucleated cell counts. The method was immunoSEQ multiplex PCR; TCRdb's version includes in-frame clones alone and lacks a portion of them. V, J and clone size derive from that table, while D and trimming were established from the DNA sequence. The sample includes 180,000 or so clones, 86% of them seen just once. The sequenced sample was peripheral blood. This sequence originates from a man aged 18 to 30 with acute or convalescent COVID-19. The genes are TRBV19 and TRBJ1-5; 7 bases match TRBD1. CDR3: CASSIGQDPSNQPQHF. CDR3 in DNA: TGTGCCAGTAGTATCGGACAGGACCCAAGCAATCAGCCCCAGCATTTT.